A single sample is the source of the 4 T cell receptor beta chains below, sequenced in a study of shared clonotypes between healthy human individuals. Data came from immunoSEQ multiplex PCR; TCRdb stores just in-frame clones and leaves some out. The sample lists approximately 2.3 million clones; approximately 95% were seen once. The sequenced sample consisted of naive CD4+ T cells from PBMCs. Subset here: CD45RA+ positively selected. All receptors come from a man younger than 35 in good health. Some clones in this sample may be carry-over from other donors' samples.

With regard to this clone: Different DNA sequences within this sample yield the same CDR3. In nucleotides, the CDR3 is TGCGCCAGCAACGGTCTAGCGGGGTCCTACGAGCAGTACTTC. As protein: CASNGLAGSYEQYF. The chain joins TRBV5-1 to TRBJ2-7, with TRBD2 identical over 9 bases. This CDR3 comprises 14 residues. After removal of 6 bases from V and 1 base from J, the junction contained 5 bases not matched to a gene. CDR1 and CDR2 from the germline V gene are SGHRS and YFSETQ.

This sequence joins TRBV5-5 and TRBJ2-2, with TRBD2 matching 7 bases. In germline, CDR1 is SGHKS, CDR2 YYEKEE (reference sequence). V shed 2 bases and J 6 bases; nucleotides not matched to a gene: 7. CDR3 length equals 15 residues. CDR3 region: CASSFSAGISGELFF. In DNA form, the CDR3 reads TGTGCCAGCAGCTTCTCAGCGGGAATTTCCGGGGAGCTGTTTTTT.

The J gene is TRBJ1-2, the V gene TRBV5-6, with D perhaps TRBD1 (6 bases). The CDR3 length is 13 residues. The V and J ends lost 4 bases and 8 bases respectively, with 15 bases between them. The germline CDR1 and CDR2 sequences are SGHDT and YYEEEE. The DNA of the CDR3 is TGTGCCAGCAGCCTCGGACAGCCGGTGGGCTACACCTTC. Encoded protein: CASSLGQPVGYTF. The complete variable domain, with remaining parts taken from reference TRBV5-6 and TRBJ1-2, reads DAGVTQSPTHLIKTRGQQVTLRCSPKSGHDTVSWYQQALGQGPQFIFQYYEEEERQRGNFPDRFSGHQFPNYSSELNVNALLLGDSALYLCASSLGQPVGYTFGSGTRLTVV.

This clone appeared a few times. V usage is TRBV28 and J usage is TRBJ1-5; D unclear. CDR3 length equals 14 residues. Germline CDR1 MDHEN, CDR2 SYDVKM. The V end lost 1 base, the J end lost 6 bases, and 10 bases lay between the germline ends. In DNA, the CDR3 is TGTGCCAGCAGTTTATCAGAGGAGGGTCAGCCCCAGCATTTT. Translation: CASSLSEEGQPQHF.